The clone carrying this T cell receptor beta chain was picked up many times. The target antigen is unknown. As the template, RNA transcripts were used to amplify TCR beta CDR3 regions. After a first-round RT-PCR with HTBI primers, a second-round multiplex PCR was run. In TCRdb, the multiplex PCR reads were re-called with MiXCR into one record per CDR3 protein. The sample carries over 500,000 distinct CDR3 sequences, about 20% recorded once. This specimen belongs to a study of Graves' ophthalmopathy and Graves' hyperthyroidism. Findings of the study overall: A majority of expanded thyroid clonotypes exceeding 0.001 frequency were likewise present in blood.

Losses at the gene ends were 7 bases for V and 2 bases for J; bases not matched to a gene: 8. The CDR3 is made up of 15 amino acids. Germline CDR1 reads MNHNS; CDR2 reads SASEGT. This receptor was identified in a woman under 30 with stable Graves' hyperthyroidism. Some clones in this sample may be carry-over from other donors' samples. The sequenced sample consisted of peripheral blood. J is TRBJ2-7 and V is TRBV6-1; the match to TRBD2 covers 10 bases. As DNA, the CDR3 is TGTGCCAGCATTGCTAGCGGGAGTGAACCCTACGAGCAGTACTTC. Residues: CASIASGSEPYEQYF.